Below, 30 T cell receptor beta chains from the same sample are listed, as sequenced in a study of STAT5B mutations in CD4+ large granular lymphocyte leukemia. Generated by immunoSEQ multiplex PCR, the TCRdb table keeps only in-frame clones and is missing some. The data show approximately 40,000 clones, with roughly four fifths seen just once and about 3.9% held by the top ten. Input material: CD4+ T cells from blood buffy coats. These receptors were taken from a human donor in good health.

The chain is built from TRBV7-6 and TRBJ2-7, with 9 bases identical to TRBD2. The CDR3 length is 16 residues. The germline V gene encodes CDR1 SGHVS and CDR2 FNYEAQ. V was pared by 5 bases and J by 3 bases, with 11 bases of the junction left unmatched. CDR3 bases: TGTGCCAGCAGCCGGGGGGTAGCGGGGGTCCTCTACGAGCAGTACTTC. Translated, it gives CASSRGVAGVLYEQYF.

Here the CDR3 reads CASSEADGRFKQFF. DNA for the CDR3: TGTGCCAGCAGTGAAGCGGATGGGCGCTTCAAGCAGTTCTTC. The chain employs TRBV2 and TRBJ2-1, with unresolved D. CDR1 is SNHLY and CDR2 is FYNNEI in the germline V gene. V dropped 0 bases and J dropped 11 bases, with 14 bases sitting between them. This CDR3 region has 14 residues.

The chain employs TRBV7-2 and TRBJ2-1, with D perhaps given as TRBD1 or TRBD2 (6 bases each). This CDR3 spans 14 amino acids. V shed 1 base and J shed 5 bases, with 9 bases lying between them. Germline loops: CDR1 SGHTA, CDR2 FQGNSA. Written as DNA, the CDR3 is TGTGCCAGCAGCTTAGGGGGGGCAGACAATGAGCAGTTCTTC. Protein product: CASSLGGADNEQFF.

This clone was seen a few times. The chain carries TRBV7-2 and TRBJ1-2; D is possibly TRBD1 (6 bases). Trimming shortened V by 5 bases and J by 4 bases, and 14 bases separated the two germline ends. The V gene's germline CDR1 is SGHTA and CDR2 FQGNSA. This CDR3 contains 14 residues. The CDR3 region is CASSPGGGGYGYTF. Here the CDR3 DNA reads TGTGCCAGCAGCCCAGGAGGAGGGGGCTATGGCTACACCTTC.

This clone was seen a handful of times. This rearrangement joins TRBV5-4 to TRBJ1-2; tentative D call: TRBD1 (5 bases). Trimming took off 4 bases at V and 3 bases at J, with 16 bases between the two ends. The germline V gene encodes CDR1 SGHNT and CDR2 YYREEE (reference sequence). The CDR3 runs 15 residues. CDR3 sequence: CASSPSSGPHYGYTF. The CDR3 DNA sequence: TGTGCCAGCAGCCCTAGCTCAGGGCCTCACTATGGCTACACCTTC.

The chain uses TRBV7-2 and TRBJ2-5; the D is unclear. The length of the CDR3 is 14 residues. The V end lost 2 bases, the J end lost 3 bases, and 10 bases lay between the germline ends. Germline CDR1 is SGHTA and CDR2 is FQGNSA. CDR3 DNA: TGTGCCAGCAGCTTATGGGGTCTGGAAGAGACCCAGTACTTC. This codes for CASSLWGLEETQYF.

The chain has TRBV4-1 and TRBJ2-1; no firm D call. The CDR3 extends over 16 amino acids. V lost 0 bases and J lost 0, with 9 bases in between. The V gene's germline CDR1 is MGHRA and CDR2 YSYEKL. The CDR3 nucleotides read TGCGCCAGCAGCCAAGAGTCCGTCGGCTCCTACAATGAGCAGTTCTTC. This codes for CASSQESVGSYNEQFF.

The chain links TRBV5-1 to TRBJ1-2; D remains unclear. Germline loops: CDR1 SGHRS, CDR2 YFSETQ. Between the trimmed V and J ends, which lost 5 bases and 8 bases, there was a span of 10 bases. CDR3 size: 11 residues. The CDR3 loop is CASSLNGGYTF. The CDR3 nucleotides read TGCGCCAGCAGTCTAAACGGGGGCTACACCTTC.

The rearrangement uses TRBV10-2 and TRBJ2-1; D is perhaps TRBD2 (7 bases). The V gene's germline CDR1 is WSHSY and CDR2 SAAADI. V gave up 2 bases and J gave up 8 bases, with 16 bases separating them. This CDR3 has 15 residues. The CDR3 bases are TGCGCCAGCAGTGAGGGCCCGGGGGGCGTCTATGAGCAGTTCTTC. This translates into CASSEGPGGVYEQFF.

The chain recombines TRBV6-1 with TRBJ2-3; TRBD1 might be the D (5 bases). The CDR3 is 17 amino acids. CDR1 and CDR2 (germline): MNHNS, SASEGT. Trimming removed 0 bases from V and 2 bases from J, with 15 bases in between. In nucleotides, the CDR3 is TGTGCCAGCAGTGAAGCGGGGCTCCCTCTCGCCACAGATACGCAGTATTTT. This sequence encodes CASSEAGLPLATDTQYF.

The chain combines TRBV6-1 with TRBJ2-7; D is perhaps TRBD2 (6 bases). The CDR3 spans 14 residues. The V end was cut by 7 bases, the J end by 2 bases, with 15 bases between. Germline CDR1 MNHNS, CDR2 SASEGT. The chain's CDR3 is CASMRDLPPYEQYF. CDR3 in DNA: TGTGCCAGCATGCGGGACTTGCCTCCCTACGAGCAGTACTTC.

The J gene is TRBJ2-1, the V gene TRBV30, with D possibly matching TRBD2 (5 bases). Germline-derived CDR1 and CDR2 are GTSNPN and SVGIG (reference sequence). Trimming removed 5 bases at V and 1 base at J, with 9 bases between. This CDR3 spans 13 amino acids. The CDR3 sequence is CAWEERSYNEQFF. The CDR3 region has the DNA TGTGCCTGGGAGGAGCGGTCCTACAATGAGCAGTTCTTC.

The J gene is TRBJ2-5, the V gene TRBV4-1; 8 bases fit TRBD1. CDR3 size: 15 residues. Germline CDR1 is MGHRA and CDR2 is YSYEKL. Trimming took 3 bases from V and 3 from J; bases not matched to a gene: 6. Here the CDR3 DNA reads TGCGCCAGCAGCCAGCCAGGGGGCTGGAAAGAGACCCAGTACTTC. This encodes CASSQPGGWKETQYF.

This sequence joins TRBV6-6 and TRBJ2-3; D gene unclear. Trimming left V 0 bases short and J 1 base short, with 8 bases between. The CDR3 is 15 amino acids. The V gene's germline CDR1 is MNHNY and CDR2 SVGAGI (reference sequence). Here the CDR3 reads CASSYSSDGTDTQYF. CDR3 in DNA: TGTGCCAGCAGTTACTCGAGTGACGGCACAGATACGCAGTATTTT.

The chain combines TRBV9 with TRBJ1-4; 8 nucleotides line up with TRBD1. V dropped 4 bases and J dropped 8; count of bases not matched to a gene: 4. The CDR3 is 13 amino acids. Germline CDR1 is SGDLS and CDR2 is YYNGEE. CDR3 DNA sequence: TGTGCCAGCAGCTCAGGGGGCTGGGAAAAACTGTTTTTT. Protein: CASSSGGWEKLFF.

CDR3 DNA: TGTGCCAGCAGCTATAGCGGGGGGGCGGGTAATGAGCAGTTCTTC. Translating it yields CASSYSGGAGNEQFF. This chain connects TRBV6-5 to TRBJ2-1, with 11 bases that match TRBD2. V dropped 6 bases and J dropped 7; count of bases not matched to a gene: 8. The CDR3 loop spans 15 amino acids. CDR1 MNHEY and CDR2 SVGAGI come from the germline V gene.

This rearrangement joins TRBV29-1 to TRBJ2-7; D gene uncertain. This CDR3 is 12 amino acids long. The germline V gene has CDR1 SQVTM and CDR2 ANQGSEA. With 6 bases removed from V and 10 bases from J, the gap between germline ends came to 19 bases. CDR3 residues: CSVELTPGLQYF. CDR3 DNA sequence: TGCAGCGTCGAACTAACCCCGGGTCTCCAGTACTTC.

There are a few counts of this clone. The chain is built from TRBV4-1 and TRBJ1-4; D possibly corresponds to TRBD1 (6 bases). V was pared by 4 bases and J by 0 bases, with 21 bases between. This CDR3 has 19 amino acids. Looked up from germline, CDR1 is MGHRA and CDR2 is YSYEKL. The CDR3 DNA sequence: TGCGCCAGCAGCCCTGGGGGCGGGTATAACCCTTCAACTAATGAAAAACTGTTTTTT. Protein sequence: CASSPGGGYNPSTNEKLFF.

In DNA form, the CDR3 reads TGTGCCAGCAGCTTCTCTAGCGGATACCAAGAGACCCAGTACTTC. Translating it yields CASSFSSGYQETQYF. The rearrangement joins TRBV11-2 to TRBJ2-5; 7 bases map to TRBD2. The J segment lost 0 bases and the V segment lost 3 bases, leaving 4 bases of the junction unmatched. The germline V gene encodes CDR1 SGHAT and CDR2 FQNNGV. This CDR3 is built from 15 residues.

The gene calls are TRBV7-3 and TRBJ2-3; the D gene is possibly TRBD2 (6 bases). CDR3 length: 15 residues. With 3 bases removed from V and 2 bases from J, the gap between germline ends came to 12 bases. Germline V CDR1 and CDR2: SGHTA, FQGTGA. In DNA form, the CDR3 reads TGTGCCAGCAGCTTTAGGGGACTCAACACAGATACGCAGTATTTT. Its protein is CASSFRGLNTDTQYF. The full variable domain, in which reference TRBV7-3 and TRBJ2-3 provide the parts outside the CDR3, is GAGVSQTPSNKVTEKGKYVELRCDPISGHTALYWYRQSLGQGPEFLIYFQGTGAADDSGLPNDRFFAVRPEGSVSTLKIQRTERGDSAVYLCASSFRGLNTDTQYFGPGTRLTVL.

This clone was detected once. The chain is built from TRBV5-5 and TRBJ2-1; TRBD1 matches 10 bases. J gave up 7 bases and V 4 bases, and 5 bases lay outside the gene matches. Germline lookup yields CDR1 SGHKS and CDR2 YYEKEE (reference sequence). The CDR3 is made up of 14 amino acids. The CDR3 nucleotides read TGTGCCAGCAGCCTTGGACAGGGGGGGAATGAGCAGTTCTTC. It is translated as CASSLGQGGNEQFF.

The chain couples TRBV18 to TRBJ2-2; TRBD1 aligns across 8 bases. Germline V CDR1 and CDR2: KGHSH, LQKENI. Trimming removed 3 bases from V and 5 bases from J; junction bases left unmatched: 5. CDR3 length equals 15 residues. CDR3 protein: CASSPPGGVTGELFF. CDR3 sequence (DNA): TGTGCCAGCTCACCCCCAGGGGGCGTGACCGGGGAGCTGTTTTTT.

The chain carries TRBV29-1 and TRBJ1-1; D is perhaps TRBD1 (5 bases). Germline V gene data show CDR1 as SQVTM and CDR2 as ANQGSEA. Trimming cost V 4 bases and J 4 bases, with 13 bases left between them. This CDR3 contains 13 residues. The DNA of the CDR3 is TGCAGCGTTGGTGGGGGGGGACGCACTGAAGCTTTCTTT. Translated: CSVGGGGRTEAFF.

This clone was detected once. The rearrangement joins TRBV4-1 to TRBJ2-5; TRBD2 aligns across 9 bases. Germline loops: CDR1 MGHRA, CDR2 YSYEKL. The CDR3 sequence is 17 residues long. Trimming at V came to 3 bases and at J to 2 bases, leaving 10 bases not matched to a gene. CDR3 DNA sequence: TGCGCCAGCAGCCAGCCCCTAGGTAGCGGGGGTCAAGAGACCCAGTACTTC. Translating it yields CASSQPLGSGGQETQYF.

The gene calls are TRBV7-6 and TRBJ1-3; 7 nucleotides agree with TRBD1. CDR3 length: 15 residues. V lost 1 base and J lost 0; bases outside the gene matches: 0. Germline lookup yields CDR1 SGHVS and CDR2 FNYEAQ. The CDR3, as DNA: TGTGCCAGCAGCTTAGGACAGGGCTCTGGAAACACCATATATTTT. Protein sequence: CASSLGQGSGNTIYF.

This rearrangement joins TRBV5-1 to TRBJ2-5, with D perhaps TRBD1 (6 bases). V lost 5 bases and J 5 bases, leaving 13 bases between the germline ends. This CDR3 has 13 residues. The germline V gene encodes CDR1 SGHRS and CDR2 YFSETQ. The CDR3 DNA sequence: TGCGCCAGCAGAGGGCAGGGGCGGGAGACCCAGTACTTC. Protein product: CASRGQGRETQYF.

In this sample, this clone turned up once. The rearrangement joins TRBV9 to TRBJ2-7, with TRBD2 matching over 13 bases. Germline V gives CDR1 SGDLS, CDR2 YYNGEE. V lost 3 bases and J lost 2; bases outside the gene matches: 14. The CDR3 runs 19 residues. Here the CDR3 DNA reads TGTGCCAGCAGCGAGGGTCTCCCGGGACTAGCGGGGCTAACCTACGAGCAGTACTTC. Its translation is CASSEGLPGLAGLTYEQYF.

The V gene is TRBV7-2, the J gene TRBJ2-3, with 13 bases that match TRBD2. CDR1 and CDR2 (germline): SGHTA, FQGNSA. CDR3 length equals 16 residues. V trimming: 4 bases; J trimming: 5 bases; junction bases outside the gene matches: 6. The CDR3 nucleotides are TGTGCCAGCAGCTCCGGACTAGCGGGAGCGGGAGATACGCAGTATTTT. The encoded protein is CASSSGLAGAGDTQYF. Filled out from reference TRBV7-2 and TRBJ2-3, the complete variable domain reads GAGVSQSPSNKVTEKGKDVELRCDPISGHTALYWYRQSLGQGLEFLIYFQGNSAPDKSGLPSDRFSAERTGGSVSTLTIQRTQQEDSAVYLCASSSGLAGAGDTQYFGPGTRLTVL.

This clone occurred a few times. The V gene is TRBV2, the J gene TRBJ1-2; D is perhaps TRBD1 (6 bases). Trimming shortened V by 0 bases and J by 6 bases, and 11 bases separated the two germline ends. Germline CDR1 reads SNHLY; CDR2 reads FYNNEI. The CDR3 is made up of 14 amino acids. CDR3 in amino acids: CASSEANREDGYTF. The CDR3 DNA reads TGTGCCAGCAGTGAAGCCAACAGGGAGGATGGCTACACCTTC.

This chain connects TRBV19 to TRBJ1-3; tentative D call: TRBD1 (5 bases). This CDR3 is 13 amino acids long. Between the trimmed V and J ends, which lost 5 bases and 2 bases, there was a span of 7 bases. Germline values: CDR1 LNHDA, CDR2 SQIVND (reference sequence). The CDR3 region has the DNA TGTGCCAGTAGTTCGGACACTGGAAACACCATATATTTT. Its translation is CASSSDTGNTIYF. Looking up the rest from reference TRBV19 and TRBJ1-3 gives the full variable domain: DGGITQSPKYLFRKEGQNVTLSCEQNLNHDAMYWYRQDPGQGLRLIYYSQIVNDFQKGDIAEGYSVSREKKESFPLTVTSAQKNPTAFYLCASSSDTGNTIYFGEGSWLTVV.